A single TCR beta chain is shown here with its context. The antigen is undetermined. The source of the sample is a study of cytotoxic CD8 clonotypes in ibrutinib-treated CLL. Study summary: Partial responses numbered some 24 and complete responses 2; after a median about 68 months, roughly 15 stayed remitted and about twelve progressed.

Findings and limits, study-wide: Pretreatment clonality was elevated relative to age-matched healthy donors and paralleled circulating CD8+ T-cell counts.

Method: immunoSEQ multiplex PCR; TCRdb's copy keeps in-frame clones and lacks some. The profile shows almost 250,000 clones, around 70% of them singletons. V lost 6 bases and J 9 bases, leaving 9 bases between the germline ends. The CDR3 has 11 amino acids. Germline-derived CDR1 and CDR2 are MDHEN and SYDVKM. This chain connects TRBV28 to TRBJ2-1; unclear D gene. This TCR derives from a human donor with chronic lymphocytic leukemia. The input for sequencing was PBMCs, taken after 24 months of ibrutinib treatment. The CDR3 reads CASRGWIEQFF. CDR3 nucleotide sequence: TGTGCCAGCAGGGGCTGGATTGAGCAGTTCTTC.